The 11 T cell receptor beta chains reported below all come from one sample, sequenced in a study of T cell repertoires in cytomegalovirus infection. TCRdb redid the calling of the reads with MiXCR, one entry per CDR3 protein. Of 150,000 to 200,000 distinct CDR3 sequences listed, around 14% are singletons. The sample consisted of PBMCs. The origin of the receptors is a human donor in good health (CMV status not recorded). Some clones in this sample may be carry-over from other donors' samples.

This clonotype was seen more than once but under ten times. V and J are TRBV28 and TRBJ1-4, with unresolved D. Per germline, CDR1 MDHEN and CDR2 SYDVKM. The V end lost 3 bases, the J end lost 4 bases, and 9 bases lay between the germline ends. This CDR3 has 14 amino acids. CDR3 sequence (DNA): TGTGCCAGCAGTTTGTTTACGGGTAATGAAAAACTGTTTTTT. This sequence encodes CASSLFTGNEKLFF.

This clonotype was detected many times. The J gene is TRBJ1-1, the V gene TRBV7-2; 10 positions match TRBD1. Germline loops: CDR1 SGHTA, CDR2 FQGNSA. This CDR3 is built from 18 residues. With V trimmed by 5 bases and J by 4 bases, 16 bases remained unmatched. CDR3 in DNA: TGTGCCAGCAGCCCCCCCCGGGACAGGGGTAGGGGTAGCACTGAAGCTTTCTTT. Encoded protein: CASSPPRDRGRGSTEAFF. Full variable domain (rest looked up from reference TRBV7-2 and TRBJ1-1): GAGVSQSPSNKVTEKGKDVELRCDPISGHTALYWYRQSLGQGLEFLIYFQGNSAPDKSGLPSDRFSAERTGGSVSTLTIQRTQQEDSAVYLCASSPPRDRGRGSTEAFFGQGTRLTVV.

This clonotype was seen a handful of times. CDR3 in DNA: TGCGCCAGCAGCTTGGCCCTACAGGGTGTGAACACTGAAGCTTTCTTT. Its protein product is CASSLALQGVNTEAFF. The chain is built from TRBV5-1 and TRBJ1-1; a possible D gene is TRBD1 (6 bases). Looked up from germline, CDR1 is SGHRS and CDR2 is YFSETQ. The CDR3 totals 16 residues. Trimming pared 0 bases from V and 0 bases from J, leaving 12 bases between.

The V call is TRBV5-1, the J call TRBJ2-5; D perhaps matches TRBD1 (5 bases). The CDR3 is made up of 14 amino acids. Germline assignment: CDR1 SGHRS and CDR2 YFSETQ. V was trimmed by 2 bases and J by 4 bases, leaving 12 bases between them. In DNA form, the CDR3 reads TGCGCCAGCAGCTTAAGTCAGGGTGGAGAGACCCAGTACTTC. This sequence encodes CASSLSQGGETQYF. The whole variable domain, filled in from reference TRBV5-1 and TRBJ2-5, reads KAGVTQTPRYLIKTRGQQVTLSCSPISGHRSVSWYQQTPGQGLQFLFEYFSETQRNKGNFPGRFSGRQFSNSRSEMNVSTLELGDSALYLCASSLSQGGETQYFGPGTRLLVL.

The chain recombines TRBV29-1 with TRBJ1-2; D may be TRBD1 (5 bases). Trimming stripped 3 bases from V and 2 bases from J, with 10 bases between. Germline V gene lookup returns CDR1 SQVTM and CDR2 ANQGSEA. The CDR3 is 13 amino acids. The CDR3 is CSVDIWGNYGYTF. For the CDR3, the DNA is TGCAGCGTTGACATATGGGGGAACTATGGCTACACCTTC.

The chain employs TRBV6-1 and TRBJ2-7; D could derive from TRBD1 or TRBD2 (5 bases each). V was shortened by 2 bases and J by 6 bases, with 17 bases between the two germline ends. The CDR3 loop spans 15 amino acids. CDR1 is MNHNS, CDR2 SASEGT, per germline. DNA of the CDR3: TGTGCCAGCAGTGAATGGTGCGGGCAGGGCCCCGAGCAGTACTTC. Amino acid sequence: CASSEWCGQGPEQYF.

The gene calls are TRBV2 and TRBJ2-5, with 13 bases aligning to TRBD2. CDR3 size: 16 residues. J lost 2 bases, V lost 2 bases, and 2 bases had no gene match. Germline assignment: CDR1 SNHLY and CDR2 FYNNEI. The CDR3 nucleotides read TGTGCCAGCAGTGAAACGACTAGCGGGGGGCAAGAGACCCAGTACTTC. This sequence encodes CASSETTSGGQETQYF.

This sequence joins TRBV2 and TRBJ2-1; TRBD2 agrees at 13 bases. Germline-derived CDR1 and CDR2 are SNHLY and FYNNEI. The CDR3 is 15 amino acids. V lost 6 bases and J lost 10; bases outside the gene matches: 9. In nucleotides, the CDR3 is TGTGCCAGCAGGGGGACTAGCGGGGCCAGCGGGGAGCAGTTCTTC. The encoded protein is CASRGTSGASGEQFF.

This chain connects TRBV29-1 to TRBJ2-3; 8 nucleotides align to TRBD2. Trimming at V came to 5 bases and at J to 5 bases, leaving 9 bases not matched to a gene. Germline loops: CDR1 SQVTM, CDR2 ANQGSEA. The CDR3 length is 14 residues. CDR3 residues: CSVPPGLGRDTQYF. The CDR3 bases are TGCAGCGTTCCACCGGGACTAGGGAGAGATACGCAGTATTTT.

Remarks on this clonotype: Without the conserved terminal phenylalanine or tryptophan, this CDR3 likely stems from a read error. The CDR3 is CSVDSRVSGTQYL. In DNA form, the CDR3 reads TGCAGCGTTGATAGTAGGGTGTCGGGGACCCAGTACCTC. V is TRBV29-1 and J is TRBJ2-5, with D unclear. V gave up 3 bases and J gave up 7 bases, with 15 bases separating them. CDR3 length: 13 residues. The germline gives CDR1 SQVTM, CDR2 ANQGSEA.

The genes are TRBV29-1 and TRBJ1-1, with D possibly TRBD1 on 5 matching bases. The germline V and J ends were trimmed by 4 bases and 3 bases, with 15 bases remaining between them. Germline V gene sequence: CDR1 SQVTM, CDR2 ANQGSEA. The CDR3 is made up of 14 amino acids. The CDR3 nucleotides are TGCAGCGTTGGACTTTTTTCGGGACACACTGAAGCTTTCTTT. This codes for CSVGLFSGHTEAFF.